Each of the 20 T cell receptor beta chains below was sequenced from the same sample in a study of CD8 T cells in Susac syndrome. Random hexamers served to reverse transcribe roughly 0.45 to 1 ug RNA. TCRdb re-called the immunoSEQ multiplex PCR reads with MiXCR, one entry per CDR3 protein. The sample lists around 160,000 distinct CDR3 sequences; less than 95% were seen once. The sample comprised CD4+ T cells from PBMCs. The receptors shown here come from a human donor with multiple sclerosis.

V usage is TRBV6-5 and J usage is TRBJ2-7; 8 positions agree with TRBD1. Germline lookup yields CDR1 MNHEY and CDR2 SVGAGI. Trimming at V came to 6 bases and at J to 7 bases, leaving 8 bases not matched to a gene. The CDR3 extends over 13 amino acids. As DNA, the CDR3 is TGTGCCAGCAGATGGGACAGGAGTGGGGAGCAGTACTTC. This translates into CASRWDRSGEQYF.

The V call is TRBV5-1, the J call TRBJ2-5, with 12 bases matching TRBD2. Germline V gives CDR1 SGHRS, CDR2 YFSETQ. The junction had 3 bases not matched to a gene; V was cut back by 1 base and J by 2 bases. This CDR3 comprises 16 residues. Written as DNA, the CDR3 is TGCGCCAGCAGCTTGACTAGCGGGAGGAGGCAAGAGACCCAGTACTTC. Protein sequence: CASSLTSGRRQETQYF.

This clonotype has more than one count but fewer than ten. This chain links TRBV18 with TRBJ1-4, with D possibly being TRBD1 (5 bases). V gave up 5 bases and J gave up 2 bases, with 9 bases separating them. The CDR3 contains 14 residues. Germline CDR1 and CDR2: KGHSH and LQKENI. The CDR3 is CASSSQGTNEKLFF. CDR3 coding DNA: TGTGCCAGCTCATCTCAGGGTACTAATGAAAAACTGTTTTTT. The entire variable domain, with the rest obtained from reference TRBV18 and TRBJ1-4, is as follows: NAGVMQNPRHLVRRRGQEARLRCSPMKGHSHVYWYRQLPEEGLKFMVYLQKENIIDESGMPKERFSAEFPKEGPSILRIQQVVRGDSAAYFCASSSQGTNEKLFFGSGTQLSVL.

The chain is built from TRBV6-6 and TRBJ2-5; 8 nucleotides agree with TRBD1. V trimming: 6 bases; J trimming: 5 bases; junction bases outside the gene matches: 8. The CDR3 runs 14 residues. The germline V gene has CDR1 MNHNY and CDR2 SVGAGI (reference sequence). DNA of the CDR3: TGTGCCAGCAGCAATAGCAGGGGGCACGAGACCCAGTACTTC. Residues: CASSNSRGHETQYF.

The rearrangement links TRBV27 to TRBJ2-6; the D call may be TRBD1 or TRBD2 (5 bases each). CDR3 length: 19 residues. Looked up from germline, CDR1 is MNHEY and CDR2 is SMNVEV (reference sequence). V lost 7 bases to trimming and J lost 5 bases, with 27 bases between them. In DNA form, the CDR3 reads TGTGCCAGCACCCCCTCGACCCTCGGGACCGCCGGGAGGGCCAACGTCCTGACTTTC. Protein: CASTPSTLGTAGRANVLTF.

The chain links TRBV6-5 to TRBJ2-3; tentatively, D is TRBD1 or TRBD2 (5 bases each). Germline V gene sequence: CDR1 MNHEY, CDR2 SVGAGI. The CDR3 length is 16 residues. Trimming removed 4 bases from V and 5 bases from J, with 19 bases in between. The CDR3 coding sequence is TGTGCCAGCAGTTTAGCCGGGACCGGGGATCAAGATACGCAGTATTTT. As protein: CASSLAGTGDQDTQYF.

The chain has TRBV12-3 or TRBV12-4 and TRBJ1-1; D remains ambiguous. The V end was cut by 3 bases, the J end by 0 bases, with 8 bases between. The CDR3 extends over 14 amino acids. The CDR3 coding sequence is TGTGCCAGCAGTTTGAGAGGATTGAACACTGAAGCTTTCTTT. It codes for CASSLRGLNTEAFF.

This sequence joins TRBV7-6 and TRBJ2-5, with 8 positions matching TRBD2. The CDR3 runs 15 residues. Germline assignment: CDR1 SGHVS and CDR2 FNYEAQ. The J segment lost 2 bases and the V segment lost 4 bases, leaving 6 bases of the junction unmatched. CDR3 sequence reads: CASSSLLAVQETQYF. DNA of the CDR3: TGTGCCAGCAGCTCCCTACTAGCGGTACAAGAGACCCAGTACTTC.

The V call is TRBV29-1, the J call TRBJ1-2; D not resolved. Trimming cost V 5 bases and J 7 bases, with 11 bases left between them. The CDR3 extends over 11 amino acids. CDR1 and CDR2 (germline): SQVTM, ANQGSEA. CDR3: CSVFRGAGYTF. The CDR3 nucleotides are TGCAGCGTTTTTCGGGGAGCTGGCTACACCTTC.

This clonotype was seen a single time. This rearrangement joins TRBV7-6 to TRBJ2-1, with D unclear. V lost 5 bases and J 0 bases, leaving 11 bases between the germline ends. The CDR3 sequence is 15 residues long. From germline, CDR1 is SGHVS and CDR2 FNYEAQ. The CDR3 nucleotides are TGTGCCAGCAGCCAACCCCAGAGCTCCTACAATGAGCAGTTCTTC. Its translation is CASSQPQSSYNEQFF.

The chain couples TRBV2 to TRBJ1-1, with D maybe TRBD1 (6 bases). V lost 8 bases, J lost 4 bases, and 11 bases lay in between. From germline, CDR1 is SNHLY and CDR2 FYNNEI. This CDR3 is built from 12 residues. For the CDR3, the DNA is TGTGCCAGCTCAGGGGTCTTCACTGAAGCTTTCTTT. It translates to CASSGVFTEAFF.

The CDR3 reads CASSRFPAGQETQYF. The CDR3 bases are TGTGCCAGCAGTCGGTTCCCCGCGGGGCAAGAGACCCAGTACTTC. This sequence joins TRBV6-5 and TRBJ2-5; TRBD2 might be the D (6 bases). Germline V gives CDR1 MNHEY, CDR2 SVGAGI. The CDR3 has 15 residues. Trimming pared 5 bases from V and 2 bases from J, leaving 15 bases between.

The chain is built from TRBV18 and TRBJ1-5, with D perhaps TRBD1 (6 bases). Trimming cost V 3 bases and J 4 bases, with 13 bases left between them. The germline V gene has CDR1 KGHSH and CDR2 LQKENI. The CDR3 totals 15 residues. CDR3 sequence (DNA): TGTGCCAGCTCACCGGAGGGGGTAAGGAATCAGCCCCAGCATTTT. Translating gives CASSPEGVRNQPQHF.

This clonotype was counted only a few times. The chain's CDR3 is CASSQSGETQYF. For the CDR3, the DNA is TGTGCCAGCAGTCAAAGTGGGGAGACCCAGTACTTC. The genes are TRBV3-1 and TRBJ2-5; the D is unclear. Trimming pared 6 bases from V and 5 bases from J, leaving 10 bases between. Germline CDR1 is LGHDT and CDR2 is YNNKEL (reference sequence). The CDR3 is 12 amino acids.

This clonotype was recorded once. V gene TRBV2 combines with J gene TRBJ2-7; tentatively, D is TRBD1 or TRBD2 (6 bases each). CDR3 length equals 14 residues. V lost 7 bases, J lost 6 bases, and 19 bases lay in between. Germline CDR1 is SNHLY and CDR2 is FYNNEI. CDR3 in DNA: TGTGCCAGCACCCCCCGGGACCGGGGGCTCGAGCAGTACTTC. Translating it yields CASTPRDRGLEQYF. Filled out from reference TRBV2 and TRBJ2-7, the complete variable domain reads EPEVTQTPSHQVTQMGQEVILRCVPISNHLYFYWYRQILGQKVEFLVSFYNNEISEKSEIFDDQFSVERPDGSNFTLKIRSTKLEDSAMYFCASTPRDRGLEQYFGPGTRLTVT.

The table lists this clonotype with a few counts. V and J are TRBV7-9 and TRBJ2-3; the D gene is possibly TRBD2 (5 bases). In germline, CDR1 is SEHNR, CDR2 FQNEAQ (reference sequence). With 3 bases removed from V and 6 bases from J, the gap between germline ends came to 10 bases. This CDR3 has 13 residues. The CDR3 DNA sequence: TGTGCCAGCAGCTTGGGAGTCGGGGATACGCAGTATTTT. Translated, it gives CASSLGVGDTQYF.

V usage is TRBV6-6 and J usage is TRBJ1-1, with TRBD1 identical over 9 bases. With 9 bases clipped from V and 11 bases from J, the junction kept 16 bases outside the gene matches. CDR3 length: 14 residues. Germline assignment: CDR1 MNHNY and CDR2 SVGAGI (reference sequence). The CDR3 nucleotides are TGTGCCAGTTATTTTACCGGGACAGGGATGTCGGCTTTCTTT. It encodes CASYFTGTGMSAFF.

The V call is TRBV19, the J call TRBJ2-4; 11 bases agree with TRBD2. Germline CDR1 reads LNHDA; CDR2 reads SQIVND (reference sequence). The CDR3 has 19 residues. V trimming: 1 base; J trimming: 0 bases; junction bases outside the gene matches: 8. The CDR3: CASSIGGGLAAVAKNIQYF. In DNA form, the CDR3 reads TGTGCCAGTAGTATAGGAGGGGGACTAGCGGCCGTAGCCAAAAACATTCAGTACTTC.

The DNA for the CDR3 is TGTGCCAGCAGTGGGGCAAGTAAACTGTTTTTT. Its protein product is CASSGASKLFF. The chain couples TRBV2 to TRBJ1-4; unclear D gene. Germline lookup yields CDR1 SNHLY and CDR2 FYNNEI. The CDR3 is 11 residues long. The ends were cut back, 4 bases at V and 11 bases at J, with 8 bases in the middle.

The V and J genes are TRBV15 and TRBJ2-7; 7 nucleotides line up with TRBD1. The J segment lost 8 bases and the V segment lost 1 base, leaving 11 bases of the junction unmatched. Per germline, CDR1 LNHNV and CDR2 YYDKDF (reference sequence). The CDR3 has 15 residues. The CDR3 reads CATSRATGVDLQQYF. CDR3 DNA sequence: TGTGCCACCAGCAGAGCAACAGGGGTGGACTTACAGCAGTACTTC.